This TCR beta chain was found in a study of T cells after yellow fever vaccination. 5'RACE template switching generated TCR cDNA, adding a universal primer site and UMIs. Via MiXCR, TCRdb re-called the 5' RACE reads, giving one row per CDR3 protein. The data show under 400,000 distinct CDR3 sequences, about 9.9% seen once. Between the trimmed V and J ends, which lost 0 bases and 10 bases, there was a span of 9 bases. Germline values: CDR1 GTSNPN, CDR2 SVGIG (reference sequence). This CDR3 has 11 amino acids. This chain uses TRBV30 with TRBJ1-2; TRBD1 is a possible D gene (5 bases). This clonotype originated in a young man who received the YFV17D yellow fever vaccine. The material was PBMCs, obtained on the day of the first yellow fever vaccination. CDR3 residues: CAWSVGTLYTF. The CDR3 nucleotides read TGTGCCTGGAGTGTGGGGACGCTCTACACCTTC.